What follows are 28 T cell receptor beta chains derived from one specimen sequenced in a study of blood T cell repertoires in COVID-19. Produced via immunoSEQ multiplex PCR; TCRdb's table is partial and in-frame only. This table holds approximately 160,000 clones, approximately 79% found once. The material sequenced was PBMCs or T cells enriched from blood (not recorded which). The source of these receptors is a man aged 50 to 60 who had recovered from COVID-19.

The rearrangement links TRBV2 to TRBJ1-5; D is unresolved. In germline, CDR1 is SNHLY, CDR2 FYNNEI. The CDR3 runs 14 residues. V was clipped by 8 bases and J by 0 bases, with 11 bases between them. The CDR3 spells CASGAPYSNQPQHF. The CDR3 coding sequence is TGTGCCAGCGGAGCACCCTATAGCAATCAGCCCCAGCATTTT.

V is TRBV3-1 (or the pseudogene TRBV3-2) and J is TRBJ2-5; perhaps TRBD1 as D (6 bases). This CDR3 is built from 13 residues. V was pared by 4 bases and J by 2 bases, with 8 bases between. Germline V gives CDR1 LGHDT, CDR2 YNNKEL (reference sequence). The CDR3 region has the DNA TGTGCCAGCAGCCTAGGGACACAAGAGACCCAGTACTTC. Amino acid sequence: CASSLGTQETQYF.

This clone has just one count. The chain employs TRBV5-1 and TRBJ2-3, with D perhaps TRBD1 (6 bases). Germline V gene data show CDR1 as SGHRS and CDR2 as YFSETQ. The CDR3 covers 14 residues. V lost 4 bases, J lost 6 bases, and 15 bases lay in between. The CDR3 here is CASSRAGRGDTQYF. Written as DNA, the CDR3 is TGCGCCAGCAGCCGGGCGGGCAGGGGCGATACGCAGTATTTT.

In nucleotides, the CDR3 is TGTGCCAGCAGCTGGGGGGGGTTGAGCTCAGATACGCAGTATTTT. Encoded protein: CASSWGGLSSDTQYF. J is TRBJ2-3 and V is TRBV27, with 7 nucleotides matching TRBD2. Looked up from germline, CDR1 is MNHEY and CDR2 is SMNVEV (reference sequence). The CDR3 has 15 residues. J was trimmed by 4 bases and V by 6 bases; bases with no gene match: 10.

The rearrangement joins TRBV2 to TRBJ1-6, with 7 positions matching TRBD1. V lost 8 bases and J lost 3; bases outside the gene matches: 1. CDR3 length: 13 residues. Germline V gene sequence: CDR1 SNHLY, CDR2 FYNNEI. CDR3 sequence reads: CASGTDYNSPLHF. The CDR3 DNA follows: TGTGCCAGCGGGACAGACTATAATTCACCCCTCCACTTT.

The rearrangement uses TRBV3-1 (or the pseudogene TRBV3-2) and TRBJ2-7; tentative D call: TRBD2 (5 bases). The CDR3 consists of 12 residues. The ends were cut back, 4 bases at V and 4 bases at J, with 8 bases in the middle. The germline gives CDR1 LGHDT, CDR2 YNNKEL (reference sequence). CDR3 sequence: CASSRGEYEQYF. DNA for the CDR3: TGTGCCAGCAGCCGTGGGGAGTACGAGCAGTACTTC.

The chain uses TRBV5-1 and TRBJ1-6; 9 bases fit TRBD1. This CDR3 contains 17 residues. The V gene's germline CDR1 is SGHRS and CDR2 YFSETQ. The trim removed 2 bases at V and 9 bases at J, leaving 12 bases unmatched. The CDR3 sequence is CASSFQPPGQGFSPLHF. DNA of the CDR3: TGCGCCAGCAGCTTCCAGCCCCCGGGACAGGGTTTTTCACCCCTCCACTTT.

This clone was seen just once. This rearrangement joins TRBV3-1 (or the pseudogene TRBV3-2) to TRBJ2-1, with 15 positions matching TRBD2. CDR3 length: 16 residues. Germline CDR1 reads LGHDT; CDR2 reads YNNKEL (reference sequence). V was clipped by 6 bases and J by 7 bases; unmatched bases: 7. The CDR3 DNA follows: TGTGCCAGCAGTCGGACTAGCGGGGGGGCTGGGAATGAGCAGTTCTTC. Translated: CASSRTSGGAGNEQFF.

The CDR3 nucleotides read TGCGCCAGCAGCCAAGAAGTGACAGCTAACTATGGCTACACCTTC. It codes for CASSQEVTANYGYTF. The chain combines TRBV4-1 with TRBJ1-2; D perhaps matches TRBD1 (5 bases). CDR3 length equals 15 residues. CDR1 is MGHRA and CDR2 is YSYEKL in the germline V gene. V was shortened by 0 bases and J by 0 bases, with 8 bases between the two germline ends.

The CDR3 region has the DNA TGTGCCAGCAGCCGGCAGCGGCAAGAGACCCAGTACTTC. It codes for CASSRQRQETQYF. The chain uses TRBV6-2 or TRBV6-3 and TRBJ2-5; D is possibly TRBD2 (5 bases). V lost 6 bases and J lost 2, with 10 bases in between. CDR3 length equals 13 residues. Per germline, CDR1 MNHEY and CDR2 SVGEGT.

The J gene is TRBJ2-3, the V gene TRBV5-1; a possible D gene is TRBD1 (6 bases). Trimming left V 5 bases short and J 4 bases short, with 17 bases between. Germline V CDR1 and CDR2: SGHRS, YFSETQ. The CDR3 spans 15 residues. The CDR3 DNA sequence: TGCGCCAGCAGAACGCCTCAGGGGAATTCAGATACGCAGTATTTT. Translated: CASRTPQGNSDTQYF. The complete variable domain, with remaining parts taken from reference TRBV5-1 and TRBJ2-3, reads KAGVTQTPRYLIKTRGQQVTLSCSPISGHRSVSWYQQTPGQGLQFLFEYFSETQRNKGNFPGRFSGRQFSNSRSEMNVSTLELGDSALYLCASRTPQGNSDTQYFGPGTRLTVL.

There are a few counts of this clone. The chain uses TRBV9 and TRBJ2-3; perhaps TRBD2 as D (5 bases). V dropped 3 bases and J dropped 1 base, with 9 bases sitting between them. Germline V gene sequence: CDR1 SGDLS, CDR2 YYNGEE. The CDR3 length is 14 residues. CDR3 protein: CASSASWGTDTQYF. For the CDR3, the DNA is TGTGCCAGCAGCGCTAGCTGGGGCACAGATACGCAGTATTTT.

In regard to this clone: The identical CDR3 is also encoded by other nucleotide sequences in the sample. The rearrangement joins TRBV11-2 to TRBJ1-3, with TRBD1 matching over 7 bases. Germline CDR1 is SGHAT and CDR2 is FQNNGV. J lost 2 bases, V lost 5 bases, and 3 bases had no gene match. The length of the CDR3 is 14 residues. CDR3 DNA sequence: TGTGCCAGCAGCCGCACAGGGGCTGGAAACACCATATATTTT. Translated: CASSRTGAGNTIYF.

The genes are TRBV27 and TRBJ2-7; TRBD1 matches 8 bases. The CDR3 is made up of 16 amino acids. The trim removed 0 bases at V and 2 bases at J, leaving 6 bases unmatched. Germline V gene sequence: CDR1 MNHEY, CDR2 SMNVEV (reference sequence). CDR3 region: CASSLSEGQAPYEQYF. In DNA, the CDR3 is TGTGCCAGCAGTTTATCCGAGGGACAGGCCCCCTACGAGCAGTACTTC.

This sequence joins TRBV9 and TRBJ2-1, with D perhaps matching TRBD2 (5 bases). From germline, CDR1 is SGDLS and CDR2 YYNGEE. The CDR3 totals 15 residues. Trimming left V 0 bases short and J 1 base short, with 8 bases between. The CDR3 protein is CASSVAAGSYNEQFF. The CDR3, as DNA: TGTGCCAGCAGCGTAGCGGCGGGTTCCTACAATGAGCAGTTCTTC.

This chain uses TRBV10-3 with TRBJ1-2, with D unresolved. Germline V gene lookup returns CDR1 ENHRY and CDR2 SYGVKD. Trimming pared 2 bases from V and 0 bases from J, leaving 10 bases between. The CDR3 length is 15 residues. CDR3 sequence (DNA): TGTGCCATCAGTGAGGGGTACAGAGCTAACTATGGCTACACCTTC. Protein: CAISEGYRANYGYTF.

The chain joins TRBV6-4 to TRBJ2-1; 7 positions match TRBD1. Germline CDR1 is MRHNA and CDR2 is SNTAGT. J lost 7 bases, V lost 7 bases, and 4 bases had no gene match. This CDR3 has 12 residues. CDR3 sequence: CASNEQGNEQFF. The CDR3 DNA reads TGTGCCAGCAATGAACAGGGGAATGAGCAGTTCTTC.

V usage is TRBV30 and J usage is TRBJ1-3; D is unresolved. The germline V and J ends were trimmed by 3 bases and 0 bases, with 6 bases remaining between them. Germline CDR1 reads GTSNPN; CDR2 reads SVGIG (reference sequence). The CDR3 extends over 13 amino acids. The CDR3 bases are TGTGCCTGGAGCGTACTCTCTGGAAACACCATATATTTT. Residues: CAWSVLSGNTIYF.

The CDR3 DNA reads as TGTGCCAGCAGCGACAGGGGAGGAAACACTGAAGCTTTCTTT. This encodes CASSDRGGNTEAFF. The chain is built from TRBV3-1 (or the pseudogene TRBV3-2) and TRBJ1-1; 8 nucleotides line up with TRBD1. Germline V gene lookup returns CDR1 LGHDT and CDR2 YNNKEL (reference sequence). The trim removed 5 bases at V and 2 bases at J, leaving 4 bases unmatched. This CDR3 contains 14 residues.

The chain's CDR3 is CASSSNAGGFNEQFF. The CDR3 nucleotides are TGCGCCAGCAGCAGCAATGCGGGGGGGTTCAATGAGCAGTTCTTC. The chain is built from TRBV5-1 and TRBJ2-1; 9 nucleotides line up with TRBD2. The trim removed 4 bases at V and 6 bases at J, leaving 8 bases unmatched. Germline CDR1 and CDR2: SGHRS and YFSETQ. The CDR3 is 15 residues long.

This rearrangement joins TRBV6-6 to TRBJ2-3, with 7 bases that match TRBD1. J gave up 2 bases and V 2 bases, and 7 bases lay outside the gene matches. The germline gives CDR1 MNHNY, CDR2 SVGAGI (reference sequence). This CDR3 contains 16 residues. CDR3 loop: CASSYGDSFSTDTQYF. CDR3 in DNA: TGTGCCAGCAGTTACGGGGACAGTTTCTCCACAGATACGCAGTATTTT.

V is TRBV5-1 and J is TRBJ1-5; weak D call: TRBD1 (5 bases). The CDR3 runs to 14 residues. Germline V gene lookup returns CDR1 SGHRS and CDR2 YFSETQ. V lost 0 bases and J 5 bases, leaving 9 bases between the germline ends. This CDR3 reads CASSLVGGDQPQHF. The CDR3 region has the DNA TGCGCCAGCAGCTTGGTAGGAGGGGATCAGCCCCAGCATTTT. Filled out from reference TRBV5-1 and TRBJ1-5, the complete variable domain reads KAGVTQTPRYLIKTRGQQVTLSCSPISGHRSVSWYQQTPGQGLQFLFEYFSETQRNKGNFPGRFSGRQFSNSRSEMNVSTLELGDSALYLCASSLVGGDQPQHFGDGTRLSIL.

This clone was recorded once. The chain couples TRBV3-1 (or the pseudogene TRBV3-2) to TRBJ2-2; 7 bases agree with TRBD2. V dropped 0 bases and J dropped 5; count of bases not matched to a gene: 6. Germline V gene data show CDR1 as LGHDT and CDR2 as YNNKEL (reference sequence). The CDR3 spans 16 residues. CDR3 sequence reads: CASSQDLRAGTGELFF. The CDR3 nucleotides are TGTGCCAGCAGCCAAGATCTAAGAGCGGGGACCGGGGAGCTGTTTTTT.

This sequence joins TRBV5-4 and TRBJ2-5; 12 bases are a match to TRBD1. This CDR3 has 17 residues. Trimming cost V 4 bases and J 2 bases; bases outside gene matches: 9. Germline V lookup: CDR1 SGHNT, CDR2 YYREEE (reference sequence). The DNA of the CDR3 is TGTGCCAGCAGCCCAGGGACAGGGGGCCTTACTCAAGAGACCCAGTACTTC. Encoded protein: CASSPGTGGLTQETQYF.

This clone was counted between two and nine times. This chain uses TRBV12-3 or TRBV12-4 with TRBJ1-1; D remains ambiguous. V lost 6 bases and J lost 10, with 15 bases in between. The CDR3 extends over 12 amino acids. The CDR3 sequence: CASSLTRAGAFF. The CDR3 DNA is TGTGCCAGCAGCCTTACCCGGGCGGGAGCTTTCTTT.

This clone is a singleton in its sample. This chain uses TRBV6-5 with TRBJ2-1, with a weak D call TRBD1 (7 bases). Trimming removed 5 bases from V and 2 bases from J, with 10 bases in between. The CDR3 length is 14 residues. Germline V gene sequence: CDR1 MNHEY, CDR2 SVGAGI. CDR3 in DNA: TGTGCCAGCAGTCGCGGGACAGCCTACAATGAGCAGTTCTTC. Protein sequence: CASSRGTAYNEQFF.

This chain connects TRBV25-1 to TRBJ2-3, with D possibly being TRBD2 (5 bases). Deletions cut 0 bases from V and 4 bases from J, with 11 bases between. The CDR3 length is 15 residues. Germline V lookup: CDR1 MGHDK, CDR2 SYGVNS. CDR3 sequence reads: CASSEYTGLPDTQYF. The CDR3 DNA is TGTGCCAGCAGTGAATATACGGGGTTGCCAGATACGCAGTATTTT.

This clone has more than one count but fewer than ten. The chain has TRBV5-5 and TRBJ1-2; D perhaps matches TRBD1 (5 bases). From germline, CDR1 is SGHKS and CDR2 YYEKEE (reference sequence). This CDR3 comprises 13 residues. Trimming removed 3 bases from V and 8 bases from J, with 14 bases in between. The CDR3 DNA reads TGTGCCAGCAGCTCCCCGGGGACTCACGGCTACACCTTC. Its protein product is CASSSPGTHGYTF. Based on the CDR3 plus reference TRBV5-5 and TRBJ1-2, the full variable domain is DAGVTQSPTHLIKTRGQQVTLRCSPISGHKSVSWYQQVLGQGPQFIFQYYEKEERGRGNFPDRFSARQFPNYSSELNVNALLLGDSALYLCASSSPGTHGYTFGSGTRLTVV.